The clone carrying this T cell receptor beta chain was counted only a few times. The antigen is unknown. Trimming shortened V by 3 bases and J by 9 bases, and 11 bases separated the two germline ends. Germline V gives CDR1 SGHAT, CDR2 FQDESV (reference sequence). This CDR3 comprises 12 residues. Time point: pre-sensitization, week 0. Treatment denoted: therapeutic diphenylcyclopropenone sensitization with weekly scalp DPC. The data are from a study of human T cells and chemical hapten exposure. Notes on the study in general: The study found that DPC sensitization did not change TCRs above 1 in 1000 frequency.

TCRdb reprocessed the RACE reads with MiXCR, giving one entry per CDR3 protein. The sample holds 84,000 or so distinct CDR3 sequences, over 6.5% seen once. The receptor was derived from a middle-aged man with alopecia areata. Some clones in this sample may be carry-over from other donors' samples. Sequencing was performed on whole blood, taken in connection with sensitization to the hapten diphenylcyclopropenone (DPC). The chain employs TRBV11-1 and TRBJ2-5; D is perhaps TRBD2 (5 bases). The CDR3 sequence is CASSFKLEPQYF. CDR3 nucleotides: TGTGCCAGCAGCTTCAAACTAGAACCCCAGTACTTC.